The TCR beta chain under discussion was sequenced for a study of T cell responses to AZD1222 COVID-19 vaccine. Repertoires were generated with immunoSEQ multiplex PCR, while TCRdb's copy carries only in-frame clones and drops some. Among over 70,000 clones, roughly 87% were seen once, and the ten largest hold under 7%. V dropped 3 bases and J dropped 2; count of bases not matched to a gene: 5. The CDR3 length is 15 residues. Germline CDR1 and CDR2: SNHLY and FYNNEI. The chain couples TRBV2 to TRBJ1-2; 8 nucleotides align to TRBD1. Sample: peripheral blood, taken on day 0 of AZD1222 vaccination. This TCR came from an adult in good health. CDR3 amino acids: CASSDVGTGNYGYTF. The CDR3 DNA is TGTGCCAGCAGTGACGTAGGGACAGGAAACTATGGCTACACCTTC.